The 31 T cell receptor beta chains below come from one sample, sequenced in a study of T-cell reconstitution after alpha-beta-depleted transplantation in children. The TCRbeta library was prepared with unique molecular identifiers. TCRdb redid the calling of the PCR reads with MiXCR, one entry per CDR3 protein. Of about 980,000 distinct CDR3 sequences in the sample, 25% to 30% were seen once. Specimen: PBMCs, mostly from graft donor cells, collected 360 days after TCRalphabeta/CD19-depleted stem cell transplant. The receptor source for this set is a boy less than two years old who had a stem cell transplant for SCID, so the T cells may come from the graft donor.

The chain combines TRBV29-1 with TRBJ1-4; weak D call: TRBD1 (6 bases). This CDR3 contains 14 residues. Germline lookup yields CDR1 SQVTM and CDR2 ANQGSEA. The V gene lost 0 bases and the J gene lost 8 bases, with 13 bases spanning the gap. The CDR3 DNA is TGCAGCGTTGAAGATCCGGGGGGCAGAGAAAAACTGTTTTTT. This sequence encodes CSVEDPGGREKLFF. Full variable domain (remainder filled in from reference TRBV29-1 and TRBJ1-4): SAVISQKPSRDICQRGTSLTIQCQVDSQVTMMFWYRQQPGQSLTLIATANQGSEATYESGFVIDKFPISRPNLTFSTLTVSNMSPEDSSIYLCSVEDPGGREKLFFGSGTQLSVL.

In its sample, this clonotype was seen a few times. This chain connects TRBV5-6 to TRBJ2-7; 8 nucleotides match TRBD1. Germline V gene lookup returns CDR1 SGHDT and CDR2 YYEEEE. The CDR3 totals 12 residues. The trim removed 0 bases at V and 11 bases at J, leaving 4 bases unmatched. The CDR3 nucleotides read TGTGCCAGCAGCTTGGCAGGGGGCAGTGAGTACTTC. It codes for CASSLAGGSEYF.

The rearrangement links TRBV2 to TRBJ2-1, with 9 positions matching TRBD2. This CDR3 region has 15 residues. V was clipped by 8 bases and J by 0 bases; unmatched bases: 5. From germline, CDR1 is SNHLY and CDR2 FYNNEI. CDR3 amino acids: CASGGGASSYNEQFF. CDR3 sequence (DNA): TGTGCCAGCGGCGGGGGGGCTAGCTCCTACAATGAGCAGTTCTTC.

This clonotype showed up just a few times. This chain links TRBV12-3 or TRBV12-4 with TRBJ1-5; maybe TRBD1 (5 bases). V shed 4 bases and J shed 3 bases, with 10 bases lying between them. The CDR3 spans 14 residues. CDR3 region: CASSSQGLNQPQHF. CDR3 DNA: TGTGCCAGCAGTTCCCAGGGTCTCAATCAGCCCCAGCATTTT.

V and J are TRBV24-1 and TRBJ1-2, with unresolved D. The CDR3 totals 14 residues. The germline V and J ends were trimmed by 3 bases and 2 bases, with 9 bases remaining between them. Germline CDR1 reads KGHDR; CDR2 reads SFDVKD. The CDR3 here is CATSDTQRNYGYTF. CDR3 nucleotide sequence: TGTGCCACCAGTGATACCCAGAGAAACTATGGCTACACCTTC.

V is TRBV5-5 and J is TRBJ2-7; 9 bases agree with TRBD1. The CDR3 has 16 residues. J lost 3 bases, V lost 4 bases, and 11 bases had no gene match. Germline loops: CDR1 SGHKS, CDR2 YYEKEE (reference sequence). The CDR3 DNA reads TGTGCCAGCAGCCGGGTGAGGGGACAGGGCCTCTACGAGCAGTACTTC. Protein sequence: CASSRVRGQGLYEQYF.

This rearrangement joins TRBV15 to TRBJ1-5, with TRBD1 matching over 10 bases. V shed 0 bases and J 5 bases; nucleotides not matched to a gene: 7. Germline loops: CDR1 LNHNV, CDR2 YYDKDF (reference sequence). There are 17 residues in the CDR3. The CDR3 sequence is CATSRDRRQGAYQPQHF. The CDR3 nucleotides are TGTGCCACCAGCAGAGATCGTCGACAGGGGGCATATCAGCCCCAGCATTTT.

The genes are TRBV24-1 and TRBJ2-3, with D possibly being TRBD1 (5 bases). This CDR3 comprises 13 residues. Looked up from germline, CDR1 is KGHDR and CDR2 is SFDVKD. Trimming cost V 3 bases and J 2 bases, with 5 bases left between them. The CDR3 reads CATSDGATDTQYF. DNA of the CDR3: TGTGCCACCAGTGATGGGGCCACAGATACGCAGTATTTT.

J is TRBJ2-1 and V is TRBV7-2; D gene uncertain. This CDR3 comprises 15 residues. CDR1 and CDR2 from the germline V gene are SGHTA and FQGNSA. V was cut by 5 bases and J by 3 bases, with 14 bases left in between. Written as DNA, the CDR3 is TGTGCCAGCAGCCTCGGCCCCTTCTTCTACAATGAGCAGTTCTTC. Residues: CASSLGPFFYNEQFF.

V and J are TRBV5-1 and TRBJ2-1; TRBD1 matches 7 bases. This CDR3 has 14 residues. V lost 3 bases and J lost 3; bases outside the gene matches: 3. Germline V lookup: CDR1 SGHRS, CDR2 YFSETQ. CDR3 region: CASSWDSNYNEQFF. CDR3 in DNA: TGCGCCAGCAGCTGGGACAGCAACTACAATGAGCAGTTCTTC.

The chain carries TRBV29-1 and TRBJ2-3, with D maybe TRBD1 (6 bases). CDR1 is SQVTM and CDR2 is ANQGSEA in the germline V gene. V was cut by 4 bases and J by 4 bases, with 12 bases left in between. The CDR3 runs 13 residues. CDR3 amino acids: CSVGAGVADTQYF. The CDR3 DNA sequence: TGCAGCGTTGGGGCAGGGGTTGCAGATACGCAGTATTTT.

The rearrangement joins TRBV5-1 to TRBJ2-1; TRBD1 aligns across 12 bases. Germline CDR1 SGHRS, CDR2 YFSETQ. The CDR3 extends over 16 amino acids. V gave up 5 bases and J gave up 8 bases; unmatched junction bases: 11. CDR3 loop: CASRQPGTGGFDEQFF. Written as DNA, the CDR3 is TGCGCCAGCAGGCAACCCGGGACAGGGGGCTTTGATGAGCAGTTCTTC.

The gene calls are TRBV20-1 and TRBJ1-2; 7 positions agree with TRBD1. The germline V gene encodes CDR1 DFQATT and CDR2 SNEGSKA (reference sequence). The CDR3 totals 12 residues. The trim removed 5 bases at V and 6 bases at J, leaving 6 bases unmatched. The CDR3: CSAGTRGDGYTF. The CDR3, as DNA: TGCAGTGCTGGGACCAGGGGGGATGGCTACACCTTC.

The rearrangement joins TRBV20-1 to TRBJ2-7; 9 nucleotides agree with TRBD2. The CDR3 spans 15 residues. CDR1 is DFQATT, CDR2 SNEGSKA, per germline (reference sequence). The V segment lost 2 bases and the J segment 2 bases; nucleotides outside the gene matches: 7. The CDR3 DNA reads as TGCAGTGCTAGAAATAGCGGGGGCCACCCCTACGAGCAGTACTTC. Amino acids: CSARNSGGHPYEQYF.

The rearrangement joins TRBV6-1 to TRBJ2-3; D gene uncertain. There are 13 residues in the CDR3. Germline V CDR1 and CDR2: MNHNS, SASEGT. Trimming took 6 bases from V and 9 from J, leaving 16 bases between them. The CDR3 is CASSTGVAGTQYF. The CDR3 nucleotides read TGTGCCAGCAGCACCGGTGTAGCCGGGACGCAGTATTTT.

This clonotype was picked up a small number of times. The chain carries TRBV20-1 and TRBJ1-5, with 9 bases lining up with TRBD1. V gave up 6 bases and J gave up 4 bases; unmatched junction bases: 7. This CDR3 spans 14 amino acids. Germline CDR1 reads DFQATT; CDR2 reads SNEGSKA (reference sequence). The CDR3: CSAKTDRGNQPQHF. The CDR3 DNA sequence: TGCAGTGCCAAAACGGACAGGGGAAATCAGCCCCAGCATTTT.

CDR3 DNA sequence: TGCGCCAGCAGCTCGCTCCCAGGGGGGGCTGGAAACACTGAAGCTTTCTTT. Protein sequence: CASSSLPGGAGNTEAFF. This sequence joins TRBV5-1 and TRBJ1-1, with TRBD1 matching over 7 bases. The V and J ends lost 3 bases and 2 bases, in that order; junction bases with no gene match: 13. The CDR3 is 17 amino acids. Germline V gene sequence: CDR1 SGHRS, CDR2 YFSETQ.

This clonotype appeared a few times. The V call is TRBV12-3 or TRBV12-4, the J call TRBJ2-3; no reliable D call. Between the trimmed V and J ends, which lost 5 bases and 6 bases, there was a span of 21 bases. CDR3 length: 16 amino acids. CDR3 sequence (DNA): TGTGCCAGCAGTCCCCAGCCGGGCCTCAAGGCGGATACGCAGTATTTT. This sequence encodes CASSPQPGLKADTQYF.

This clonotype was observed at least ten times. The chain couples TRBV20-1 to TRBJ2-3, with D possibly matching TRBD1 (6 bases). Germline assignment: CDR1 DFQATT and CDR2 SNEGSKA (reference sequence). The CDR3 has 14 amino acids. V was cut by 2 bases and J by 1 base, with 10 bases left in between. The DNA of the CDR3 is TGCAGTGCTAGAAGGGGGTTCGGCACAGATACGCAGTATTTT. Its protein is CSARRGFGTDTQYF.

This clonotype was counted at least ten times. V is TRBV28 and J is TRBJ1-1; a possible D gene is TRBD1 (6 bases). The CDR3 loop spans 14 amino acids. V was pared by 6 bases and J by 0 bases, with 11 bases between. CDR1 MDHEN and CDR2 SYDVKM come from the germline V gene. The CDR3 reads CASSPQGLNTEAFF. The DNA for the CDR3 is TGTGCCAGCAGCCCACAGGGTTTGAACACTGAAGCTTTCTTT.

The V and J genes are TRBV5-1 and TRBJ1-5, with 7 bases matching TRBD1. The germline V gene encodes CDR1 SGHRS and CDR2 YFSETQ. J gave up 2 bases and V 3 bases, and 2 bases lay outside the gene matches. The CDR3 loop spans 14 amino acids. CDR3 in DNA: TGCGCCAGCAGCTACGGGACAGGCAATCAGCCCCAGCATTTT. Translating gives CASSYGTGNQPQHF.

This sequence joins TRBV7-9 and TRBJ2-7; 8 nucleotides line up with TRBD1. The CDR3 runs to 13 residues. CDR1 and CDR2 (germline): SEHNR, FQNEAQ (reference sequence). The J segment lost 2 bases and the V segment lost 6 bases, leaving 3 bases of the junction unmatched. The CDR3, as DNA: TGTGCCAGCAGGGGACAGGAGACCTACGAGCAGTACTTC. It encodes CASRGQETYEQYF. The full variable domain, with the rest looked up from reference TRBV7-9 and TRBJ2-7, is DTGVSQNPRHKITKRGQNVTFRCDPISEHNRLYWYRQTLGQGPEFLTYFQNEAQLEKSRLLSDRFSAERPKGSFSTLEIQRTEQGDSAMYLCASRGQETYEQYFGPGTRLTVT.

This clonotype has more than one count but fewer than ten. The chain has TRBV20-1 and TRBJ2-7; 7 bases match TRBD1. There are 14 residues in the CDR3. Germline CDR1 is DFQATT and CDR2 is SNEGSKA (reference sequence). Germline trimming cut 3 bases from V and 2 bases from J; bases unmatched to any gene: 7. For the CDR3, the DNA is TGCAGTGCTAGTCCGGGACAGACTGCCTACGAGCAGTACTTC. Translation gives CSASPGQTAYEQYF.

The rearrangement links TRBV18 to TRBJ1-1; the match to TRBD1 covers 9 bases. The CDR3 covers 17 residues. The germline V gene has CDR1 KGHSH and CDR2 LQKENI. Trimming took 1 base from V and 8 from J; bases not matched to a gene: 14. CDR3 coding DNA: TGTGCCAGCTCACCACGTGTACTGGACAGGGGCGCATCGGAAGCTTTCTTT. It specifies CASSPRVLDRGASEAFF.

V and J are TRBV2 and TRBJ1-1; tentative D call: TRBD1 (5 bases). CDR3 length: 12 residues. Trimming stripped 7 bases from V and 4 bases from J, with 10 bases between. The germline V gene encodes CDR1 SNHLY and CDR2 FYNNEI. The CDR3 sequence: CASNGDRTEAFF. Written as DNA, the CDR3 is TGTGCCAGCAATGGGGACCGCACTGAAGCTTTCTTT.

The table lists this clonotype with a few counts. This chain links TRBV5-1 with TRBJ1-4, with D perhaps matching TRBD1 (6 bases). CDR1 and CDR2 (germline): SGHRS, YFSETQ. Trimming removed 4 bases at V and 7 bases at J, with 14 bases between. The CDR3 sequence is 14 residues long. The CDR3 bases are TGCGCCAGCAGCGATACAGGGTGGCGTGAAAAACTGTTTTTT. This sequence encodes CASSDTGWREKLFF. Drawing the rest from reference TRBV5-1 and TRBJ1-4, the complete variable domain is KAGVTQTPRYLIKTRGQQVTLSCSPISGHRSVSWYQQTPGQGLQFLFEYFSETQRNKGNFPGRFSGRQFSNSRSEMNVSTLELGDSALYLCASSDTGWREKLFFGSGTQLSVL.

The rearrangement uses TRBV6-5 and TRBJ2-6; D unclear. With 0 bases removed from V and 0 bases from J, the gap between germline ends came to 6 bases. CDR1 and CDR2 (germline): MNHEY, SVGAGI. The CDR3 extends over 16 amino acids. The CDR3 DNA reads TGTGCCAGCAGTTACTCTGCGCACTCTGGGGCCAACGTCCTGACTTTC. Amino acids: CASSYSAHSGANVLTF.

This clonotype was observed at least ten times. The V and J genes are TRBV5-1 and TRBJ2-2; a weak D match, TRBD1 (6 bases). The V gene's germline CDR1 is SGHRS and CDR2 YFSETQ. The ends were cut back, 4 bases at V and 0 bases at J, with 13 bases in the middle. The CDR3 runs 16 residues. CDR3 nucleotides: TGCGCCAGCAGCGTGAGGGACACCGCGAACACCGGGGAGCTGTTTTTT. Translating it yields CASSVRDTANTGELFF.

This chain uses TRBV5-1 with TRBJ2-3, with a weak D call TRBD1 (6 bases). The CDR3 is made up of 17 amino acids. Between the trimmed V and J ends, which lost 0 bases and 3 bases, there was a span of 17 bases. Germline CDR1 reads SGHRS; CDR2 reads YFSETQ. CDR3 region: CASSLEAPGARTDTQYF. CDR3 nucleotide sequence: TGCGCCAGCAGCTTGGAAGCGCCAGGGGCACGAACAGATACGCAGTATTTT.

The chain uses TRBV5-1 and TRBJ2-1; D gene uncertain. Trimming took 5 bases from V and 0 from J, leaving 12 bases between them. This CDR3 spans 15 amino acids. Germline values: CDR1 SGHRS, CDR2 YFSETQ. The CDR3: CASRDGPSSYNEQFF. DNA for the CDR3: TGCGCCAGCAGGGATGGCCCGAGCTCCTACAATGAGCAGTTCTTC.

In this sample, this clonotype turned up a few times. The chain recombines TRBV12-3 or TRBV12-4 with TRBJ2-7; 8 bases are a match to TRBD2. V trimming: 6 bases; J trimming: 5 bases; junction bases outside the gene matches: 12. The CDR3 is made up of 15 amino acids. CDR3 DNA: TGTGCCAGCAGCTTCGGGGGGGTACAGTTCGACGAGCAGTACTTC. Its protein product is CASSFGGVQFDEQYF.